The rows below give T cell receptor beta chains drawn from one sample of a study of T cell clusters in autoimmune cytopenias. After re-calling the multiplex PCR reads, TCRdb lists one entry per CDR3 protein, DNA absent. This table holds about 9,500 distinct CDR3 sequences. The sample taken for sequencing was peripheral blood. Source of these receptors: a human donor with an autoimmune cytopenia or autoimmune hepatitis (not recorded which). Each CDR3 is given with its conserved first and last residue. The size entry is marked missing in some rows and otherwise reads once, few, many or a size class.

cdr3_aa: CSVGGGEGYEQYF; v_call: TRBV29-1; j_call: TRBJ2-7; clone_size: medium-sized
cdr3_aa: CASSFLEDRGAKNIQYF; v_call: TRBV6-2/TRBV6-3; j_call: TRBJ2-4; clone_size: NA
cdr3_aa: CASSLVQGAGEKLFF; v_call: TRBV5-1; j_call: TRBJ1-4; clone_size: NA
cdr3_aa: CASTRTGDTGGYTF; v_call: TRBV12-3/TRBV12-4; j_call: TRBJ1-2; clone_size: NA
cdr3_aa: CATSDTLDGNEQFF; v_call: TRBV24-1; j_call: TRBJ2-1; clone_size: NA
cdr3_aa: CSVSRRANTGELFF; v_call: TRBV20-1; j_call: TRBJ2-2; clone_size: NA
cdr3_aa: CASSSPDVSYNEQFF; v_call: TRBV28; j_call: TRBJ2-1; clone_size: NA
cdr3_aa: CASSSGTGVGNEQFF; v_call: TRBV28; j_call: TRBJ2-1; clone_size: NA
cdr3_aa: CASRYNNEQFF; v_call: TRBV6-2/TRBV6-3; j_call: TRBJ2-1; clone_size: medium-sized
cdr3_aa: CASSLGRGVFDEQFF; v_call: TRBV5-4; j_call: TRBJ2-1; clone_size: NA
cdr3_aa: CSASRPGLGSYEQYF; v_call: TRBV20-1; j_call: TRBJ2-7; clone_size: NA
cdr3_aa: CASSNSGGTDTQYF; v_call: TRBV12-3/TRBV12-4; j_call: TRBJ2-3; clone_size: medium-sized
cdr3_aa: CASLDSSGPYSNQPQHF; v_call: TRBV19; j_call: TRBJ1-5; clone_size: medium-sized
cdr3_aa: CASSPPDQAAAREPQHF; v_call: TRBV5-6; j_call: TRBJ1-5; clone_size: NA
cdr3_aa: CAWSADGLSYNSPLHF; v_call: TRBV30; j_call: TRBJ1-6; clone_size: medium-sized
cdr3_aa: CASSYAWNTEAFF; v_call: TRBV6-5; j_call: TRBJ1-1; clone_size: NA
cdr3_aa: CSAPARGDEQFF; v_call: TRBV20-1; j_call: TRBJ2-1; clone_size: NA
cdr3_aa: CASSSLAGRAYEQYF; v_call: TRBV7-6; j_call: TRBJ2-7; clone_size: medium-sized
cdr3_aa: CASSLEAGGLNEQFF; v_call: TRBV5-1; j_call: TRBJ2-1; clone_size: NA
cdr3_aa: CASSYPDGTSGYEQYF; v_call: TRBV6-2/TRBV6-3; j_call: TRBJ2-7; clone_size: NA
cdr3_aa: CASSFGQRQETQYF; v_call: TRBV5-1; j_call: TRBJ2-5; clone_size: NA
cdr3_aa: CSARGAGGPRNIQYF; v_call: TRBV20-1; j_call: TRBJ2-4; clone_size: NA
cdr3_aa: CASSLGGTYEQYF; v_call: TRBV7-2; j_call: TRBJ2-7; clone_size: NA
cdr3_aa: CSVLSQGYTQYF; v_call: TRBV20-1; j_call: TRBJ2-3; clone_size: NA
cdr3_aa: CASSSQGAVNYGYTF; v_call: TRBV5-5; j_call: TRBJ1-2; clone_size: NA
cdr3_aa: CASSIVGTANTEAFF; v_call: TRBV19; j_call: TRBJ1-1; clone_size: NA
cdr3_aa: CSARDRAEGAYGYTF; v_call: TRBV20-1; j_call: TRBJ1-2; clone_size: NA
cdr3_aa: CAGGPKPTDTQYF; v_call: TRBV2; j_call: TRBJ2-3; clone_size: NA
cdr3_aa: CSVEAATNEKLFF; v_call: TRBV29-1; j_call: TRBJ1-4; clone_size: medium-sized
cdr3_aa: CASSLGLAGTGELFF; v_call: TRBV5-1; j_call: TRBJ2-2; clone_size: NA
cdr3_aa: CASGSTGDQETQYF; v_call: TRBV6-5; j_call: TRBJ2-5; clone_size: medium-sized
cdr3_aa: CASSLSRGTEAFF; v_call: TRBV27; j_call: TRBJ1-1; clone_size: NA
cdr3_aa: CASSLRQGDEQYF; v_call: TRBV5-6; j_call: TRBJ2-7; clone_size: medium-sized
cdr3_aa: CASSLQGFNTGELFF; v_call: TRBV7-3; j_call: TRBJ2-2; clone_size: NA
cdr3_aa: CSVVPPVTSGRAKWLQFF; v_call: TRBV29-1; j_call: TRBJ2-1; clone_size: medium-sized
cdr3_aa: CAISESWTSGPGTQYF; v_call: TRBV10-3; j_call: TRBJ2-5; clone_size: medium-sized
cdr3_aa: CASRADRGRSTEAFF; v_call: TRBV28; j_call: TRBJ1-1; clone_size: NA
cdr3_aa: CASRTGGGSNQPQHF; v_call: TRBV6-1; j_call: TRBJ1-5; clone_size: NA